Here is one T cell receptor beta chain with its context. Deletions cut 7 bases from V and 1 base from J, with 11 bases between. Germline V gives CDR1 SGHKS, CDR2 YYEKEE (reference sequence). The CDR3 has 13 residues. The entry originates in a study of blood T cell repertoires in COVID-19. Whole-study context: T cells, B-cell-depleted T cells, or PBMCs supplied cDNA or gDNA.

Methods used by the authors: Estimation of nucleated cell counts was performed using reference gene primer amplification. The repertoire was sequenced with immunoSEQ multiplex PCR; TCRdb's copy has only in-frame clones and lacks some. The V and J calls and clone size were taken over from that table, and D and trimming were inferred from the DNA. The repertoire consists of just over 90,000 clones, with 75% to 90% occurring once and the leading ten covering about 17%. This receptor was identified in a woman over 75 with acute or convalescent COVID-19. J is TRBJ2-5 and V is TRBV5-5, with D perhaps TRBD1 (6 bases). The sequenced sample was peripheral blood. The CDR3, as DNA: TGTGCCAGCCAGGGACATCCCCAAGAGACCCAGTACTTC. Its protein product is CASQGHPQETQYF.